This T cell receptor beta chain was captured by sequencing in a study of radiotherapy plus CTLA-4 blockade in lung cancer. Clones were read by immunoSEQ multiplex PCR, and TCRdb kept only the in-frame ones, dropping some. The table has about 38,000 clones, 70% to 80% seen once; the top ten hold around 9%. V trimming: 2 bases; J trimming: 5 bases; junction bases outside the gene matches: 3. CDR1 KGHSH and CDR2 LQKENI come from the germline V gene. The CDR3 covers 15 residues. This clone appeared once. The sample in question was peripheral blood, obtained from a patient treated with radiotherapy plus ipilimumab. The TCR originated in a human donor with non-small cell lung cancer who had stable disease on radiotherapy plus ipilimumab. The chain uses TRBV18 and TRBJ2-3; 11 nucleotides align to TRBD2. CDR3 in amino acids: CASSPVLAGEDTQYF. DNA for the CDR3: TGTGCCAGCTCACCAGTACTAGCGGGGGAAGATACGCAGTATTTT.